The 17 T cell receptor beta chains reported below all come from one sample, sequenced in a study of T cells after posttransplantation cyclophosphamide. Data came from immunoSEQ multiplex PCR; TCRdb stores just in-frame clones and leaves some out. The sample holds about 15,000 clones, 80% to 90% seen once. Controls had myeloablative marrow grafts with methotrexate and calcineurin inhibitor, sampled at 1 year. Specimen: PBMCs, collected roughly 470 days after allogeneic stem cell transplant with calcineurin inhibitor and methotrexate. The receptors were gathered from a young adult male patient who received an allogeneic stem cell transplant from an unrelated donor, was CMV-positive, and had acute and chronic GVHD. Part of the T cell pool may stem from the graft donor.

The CDR3 nucleotides read TGTGCCAGCAGCCCCCAAGCGAGCGGGAGGGCCACCGGGGAGCTGTTTTTT. Protein: CASSPQASGRATGELFF. V is TRBV9 and J is TRBJ2-2; 10 nucleotides agree with TRBD2. V trimming: 4 bases; J trimming: 4 bases; junction bases outside the gene matches: 10. The CDR3 loop spans 17 amino acids. From germline, CDR1 is SGDLS and CDR2 YYNGEE. The full variable domain, in which reference TRBV9 and TRBJ2-2 provide the parts outside the CDR3, is DSGVTQTPKHLITATGQRVTLRCSPRSGDLSVYWYQQSLDQGLQFLIQYYNGEERAKGNILERFSAQQFPDLHSELNLSSLELGDSALYFCASSPQASGRATGELFFGEGSRLTVL.

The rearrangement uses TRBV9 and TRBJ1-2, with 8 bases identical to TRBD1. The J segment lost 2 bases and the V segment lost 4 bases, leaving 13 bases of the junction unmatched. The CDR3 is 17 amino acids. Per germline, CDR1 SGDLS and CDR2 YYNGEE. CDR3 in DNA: TGTGCCAGCAGCTCGGACAGGGCAGGGCTTAGAAACTATGGCTACACCTTC. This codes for CASSSDRAGLRNYGYTF.

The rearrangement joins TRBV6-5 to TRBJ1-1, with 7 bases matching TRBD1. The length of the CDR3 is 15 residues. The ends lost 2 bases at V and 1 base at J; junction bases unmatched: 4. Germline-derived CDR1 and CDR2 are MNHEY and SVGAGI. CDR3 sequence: CASSYRGQRNTEAFF. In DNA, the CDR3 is TGTGCCAGCAGTTACAGGGGACAGAGGAACACTGAAGCTTTCTTT.

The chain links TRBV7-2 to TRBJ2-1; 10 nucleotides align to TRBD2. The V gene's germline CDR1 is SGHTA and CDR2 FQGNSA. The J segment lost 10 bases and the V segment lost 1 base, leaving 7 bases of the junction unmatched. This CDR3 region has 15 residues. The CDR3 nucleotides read TGTGCCAGCAGCTTAGAGGCTAGCGGGGGTAAAGAGCAGTTCTTC. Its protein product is CASSLEASGGKEQFF.

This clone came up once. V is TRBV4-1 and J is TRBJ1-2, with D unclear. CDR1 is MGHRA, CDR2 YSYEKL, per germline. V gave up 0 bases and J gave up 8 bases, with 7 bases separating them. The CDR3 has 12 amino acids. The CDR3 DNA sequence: TGCGCCAGCAGCCAAGAATACGGGGGCTACACCTTC. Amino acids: CASSQEYGGYTF.

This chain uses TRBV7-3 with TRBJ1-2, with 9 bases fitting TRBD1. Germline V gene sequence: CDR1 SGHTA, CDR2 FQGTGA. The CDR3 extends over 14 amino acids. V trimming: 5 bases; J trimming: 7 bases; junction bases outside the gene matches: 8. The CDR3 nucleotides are TGTGCCAGCAGCCACACCGGGACAGGGAGTGGCTACACCTTC. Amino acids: CASSHTGTGSGYTF.

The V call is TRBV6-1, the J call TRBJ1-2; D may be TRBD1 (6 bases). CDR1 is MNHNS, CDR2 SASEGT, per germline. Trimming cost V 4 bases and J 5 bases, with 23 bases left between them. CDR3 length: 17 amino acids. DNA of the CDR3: TGTGCCAGCAGTGGGAAACCGGGGACAAATCCGGGGTATGGCTACACCTTC. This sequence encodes CASSGKPGTNPGYGYTF.

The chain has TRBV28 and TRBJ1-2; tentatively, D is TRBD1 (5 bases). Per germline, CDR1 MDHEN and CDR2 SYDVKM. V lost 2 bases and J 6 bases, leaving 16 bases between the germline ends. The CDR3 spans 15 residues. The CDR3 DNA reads TGTGCCAGCAGTTTAGAATGGATAAGGGGCGATGGCTACACCTTC. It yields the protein CASSLEWIRGDGYTF.

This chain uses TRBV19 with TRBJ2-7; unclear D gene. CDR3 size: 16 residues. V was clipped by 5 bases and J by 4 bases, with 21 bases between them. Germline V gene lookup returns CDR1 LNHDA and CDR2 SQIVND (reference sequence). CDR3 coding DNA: TGTGCCAGTAGTTCAAAAACCTTTGAGATTCCGTACGAGCAGTACTTC. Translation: CASSSKTFEIPYEQYF.

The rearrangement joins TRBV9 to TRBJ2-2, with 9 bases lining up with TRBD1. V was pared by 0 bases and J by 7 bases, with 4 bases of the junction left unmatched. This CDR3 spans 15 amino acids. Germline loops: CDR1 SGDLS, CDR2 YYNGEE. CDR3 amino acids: CASSVEDRGGGELFF. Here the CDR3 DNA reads TGTGCCAGCAGCGTAGAAGACAGGGGGGGCGGGGAGCTGTTTTTT.

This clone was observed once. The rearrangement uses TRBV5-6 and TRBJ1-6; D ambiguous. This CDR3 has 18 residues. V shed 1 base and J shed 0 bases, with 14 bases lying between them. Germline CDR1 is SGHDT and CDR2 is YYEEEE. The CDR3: CASSLLGGMDSYNSPLHF. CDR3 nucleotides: TGTGCCAGCAGCTTGTTAGGCGGGATGGACTCCTATAATTCACCCCTCCACTTT.

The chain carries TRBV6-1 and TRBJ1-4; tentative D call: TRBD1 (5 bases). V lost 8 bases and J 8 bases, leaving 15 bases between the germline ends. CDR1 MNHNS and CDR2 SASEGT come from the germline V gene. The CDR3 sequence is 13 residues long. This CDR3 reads CASVGRADEKLFF. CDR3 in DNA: TGTGCCAGCGTTGGCAGGGCAGACGAAAAACTGTTTTTT.

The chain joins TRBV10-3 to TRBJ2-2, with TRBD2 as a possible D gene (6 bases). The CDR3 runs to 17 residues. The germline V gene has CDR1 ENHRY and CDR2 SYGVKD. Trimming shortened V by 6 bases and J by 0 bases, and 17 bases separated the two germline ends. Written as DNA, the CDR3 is TGTGCCATCAGCGGGGGTGGGGGAAGAACGAACACCGGGGAGCTGTTTTTT. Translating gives CAISGGGGRTNTGELFF.

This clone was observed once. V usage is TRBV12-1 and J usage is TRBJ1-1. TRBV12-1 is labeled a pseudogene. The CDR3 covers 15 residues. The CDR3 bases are TGTGCCAGCACCTCCGGGAGAGGACGGAACACTGAAGCTTTCTTT. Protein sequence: CASTSGRGRNTEAFF.

DNA of the CDR3: TGTGCCAGCAGTGAATTGGGCTGGCCCCACGAGCAGTACTTC. Protein sequence: CASSELGWPHEQYF. This chain connects TRBV6-5 to TRBJ2-7; D is unresolved. The V gene's germline CDR1 is MNHEY and CDR2 SVGAGI. Trimming stripped 5 bases from V and 5 bases from J, with 16 bases between. CDR3 length equals 14 residues.

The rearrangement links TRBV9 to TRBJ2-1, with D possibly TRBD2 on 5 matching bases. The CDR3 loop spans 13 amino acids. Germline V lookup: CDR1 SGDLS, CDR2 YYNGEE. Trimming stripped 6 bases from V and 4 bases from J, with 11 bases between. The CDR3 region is CASTRGGYNEQFF. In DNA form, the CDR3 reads TGTGCCAGCACCCGGGGTGGATACAATGAGCAGTTCTTC.

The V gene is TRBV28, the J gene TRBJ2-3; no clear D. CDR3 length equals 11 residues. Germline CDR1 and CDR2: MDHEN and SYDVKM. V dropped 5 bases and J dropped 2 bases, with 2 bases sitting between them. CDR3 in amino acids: CASSLTDTQYF. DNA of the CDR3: TGTGCCAGCAGTCTCACAGATACGCAGTATTTT.